The clone carrying this T cell receptor beta chain was recorded a few times. Generated by immunoSEQ multiplex PCR, the TCRdb table keeps only in-frame clones and is missing some. The table has approximately 130,000 clones, approximately 86% seen once. The sample belongs to a study of blood T cell repertoires in COVID-19. The V end was cut by 5 bases, the J end by 1 base, with 13 bases between. This CDR3 spans 15 amino acids. Germline V gives CDR1 KGHSH, CDR2 LQKENI. The TCR was taken from a woman aged 45-59 years who had recovered from COVID-19. Sequenced material: peripheral blood. V gene TRBV18 combines with J gene TRBJ2-3; D may be TRBD1 (6 bases). The CDR3 coding sequence is TGTGCCAGCTCAGCCACAGGGATTGGCACAGATACGCAGTATTTT. Protein product: CASSATGIGTDTQYF.